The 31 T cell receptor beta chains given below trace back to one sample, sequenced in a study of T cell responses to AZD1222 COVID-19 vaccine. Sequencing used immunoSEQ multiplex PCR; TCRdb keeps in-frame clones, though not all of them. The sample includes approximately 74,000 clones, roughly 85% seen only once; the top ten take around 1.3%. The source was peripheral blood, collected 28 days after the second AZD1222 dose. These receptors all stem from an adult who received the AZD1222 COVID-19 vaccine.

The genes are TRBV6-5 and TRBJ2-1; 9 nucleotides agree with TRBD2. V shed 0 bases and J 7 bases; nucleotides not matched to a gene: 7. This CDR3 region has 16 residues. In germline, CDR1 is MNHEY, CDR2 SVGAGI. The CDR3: CASSYSAAREGNEQFF. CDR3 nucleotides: TGTGCCAGCAGTTACTCGGCTGCGCGGGAGGGGAATGAGCAGTTCTTC.

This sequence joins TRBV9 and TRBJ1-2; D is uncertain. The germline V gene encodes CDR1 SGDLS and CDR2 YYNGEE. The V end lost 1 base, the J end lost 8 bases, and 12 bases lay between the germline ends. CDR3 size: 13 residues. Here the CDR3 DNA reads TGTGCCAGCAGCGTATCAGAACCTGTGGGCTACACCTTC. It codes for CASSVSEPVGYTF.

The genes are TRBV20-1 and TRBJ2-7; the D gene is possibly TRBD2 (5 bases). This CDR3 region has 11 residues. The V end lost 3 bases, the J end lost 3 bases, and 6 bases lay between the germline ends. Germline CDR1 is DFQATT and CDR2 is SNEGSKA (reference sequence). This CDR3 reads CSASRDYEQYF. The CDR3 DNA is TGCAGTGCTAGTCGGGACTACGAGCAGTACTTC.

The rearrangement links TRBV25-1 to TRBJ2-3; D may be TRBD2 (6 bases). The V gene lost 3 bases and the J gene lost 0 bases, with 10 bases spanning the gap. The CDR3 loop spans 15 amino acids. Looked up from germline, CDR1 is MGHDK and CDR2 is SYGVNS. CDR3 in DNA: TGTGCCAGCAGTGACCTTAGCGGTAGCACAGATACGCAGTATTTT. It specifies CASSDLSGSTDTQYF.

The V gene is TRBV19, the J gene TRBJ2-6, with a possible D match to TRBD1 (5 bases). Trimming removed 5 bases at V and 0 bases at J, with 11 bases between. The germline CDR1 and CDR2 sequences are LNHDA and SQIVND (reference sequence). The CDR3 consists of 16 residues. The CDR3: CASSPQVLSGANVLTF. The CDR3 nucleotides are TGTGCCAGTAGTCCACAGGTCCTCTCTGGGGCCAACGTCCTGACTTTC.

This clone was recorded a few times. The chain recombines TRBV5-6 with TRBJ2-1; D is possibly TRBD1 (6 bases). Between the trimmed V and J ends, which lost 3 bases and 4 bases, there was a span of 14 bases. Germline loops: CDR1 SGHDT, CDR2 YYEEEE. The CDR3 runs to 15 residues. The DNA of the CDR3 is TGTGCCAGCAGCTCCCTGGACAGACAATACAATGAGCAGTTCTTC. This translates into CASSSLDRQYNEQFF.

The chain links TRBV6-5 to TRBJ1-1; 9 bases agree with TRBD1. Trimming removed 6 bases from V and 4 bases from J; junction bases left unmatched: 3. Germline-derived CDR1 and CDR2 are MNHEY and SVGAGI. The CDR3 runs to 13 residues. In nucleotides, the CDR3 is TGTGCCAGCAGCAACAGGGGGCTCACTGAAGCTTTCTTT. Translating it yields CASSNRGLTEAFF.

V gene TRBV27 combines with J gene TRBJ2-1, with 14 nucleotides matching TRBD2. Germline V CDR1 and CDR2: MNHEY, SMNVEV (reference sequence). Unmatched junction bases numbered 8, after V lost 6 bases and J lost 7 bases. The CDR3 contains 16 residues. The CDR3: CASRTGTSGSINEQFF. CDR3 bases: TGTGCCAGCAGAACCGGGACTAGCGGGAGTATAAATGAGCAGTTCTTC.

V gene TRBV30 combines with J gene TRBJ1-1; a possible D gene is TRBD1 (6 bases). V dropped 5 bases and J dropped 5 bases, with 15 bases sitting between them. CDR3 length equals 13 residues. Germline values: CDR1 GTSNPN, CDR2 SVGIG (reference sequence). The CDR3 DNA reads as TGTGCCTGGTCCAGAACAGGGTGGACTGAAGCTTTCTTT. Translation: CAWSRTGWTEAFF.

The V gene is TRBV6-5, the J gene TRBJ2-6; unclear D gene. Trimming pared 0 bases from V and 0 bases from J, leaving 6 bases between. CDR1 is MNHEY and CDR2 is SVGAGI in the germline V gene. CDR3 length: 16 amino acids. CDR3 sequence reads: CASSYSQRSGANVLTF. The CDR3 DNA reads TGTGCCAGCAGTTACTCTCAACGCTCTGGGGCCAACGTCCTGACTTTC.

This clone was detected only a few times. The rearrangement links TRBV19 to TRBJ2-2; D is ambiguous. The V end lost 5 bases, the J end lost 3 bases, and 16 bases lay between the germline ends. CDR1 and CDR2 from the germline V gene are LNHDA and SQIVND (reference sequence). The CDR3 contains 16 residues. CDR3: CASSGLGSMDTGELFF. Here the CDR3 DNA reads TGTGCCAGTAGTGGTTTGGGGTCAATGGACACCGGGGAGCTGTTTTTT. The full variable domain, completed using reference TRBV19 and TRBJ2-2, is DGGITQSPKYLFRKEGQNVTLSCEQNLNHDAMYWYRQDPGQGLRLIYYSQIVNDFQKGDIAEGYSVSREKKESFPLTVTSAQKNPTAFYLCASSGLGSMDTGELFFGEGSRLTVL.

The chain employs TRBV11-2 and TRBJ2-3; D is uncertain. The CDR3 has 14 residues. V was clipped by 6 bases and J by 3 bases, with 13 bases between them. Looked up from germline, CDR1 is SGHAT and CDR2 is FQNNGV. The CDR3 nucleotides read TGTGCCAGCAGTTCCCGGGCCCTGACAGATACGCAGTATTTT. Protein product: CASSSRALTDTQYF.

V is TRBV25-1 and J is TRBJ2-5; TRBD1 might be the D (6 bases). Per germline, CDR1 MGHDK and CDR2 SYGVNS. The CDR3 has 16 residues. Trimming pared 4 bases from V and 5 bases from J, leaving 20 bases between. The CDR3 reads CASSGRQGLHWETQYF. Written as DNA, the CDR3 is TGTGCCAGCAGTGGACGCCAGGGGCTTCATTGGGAGACCCAGTACTTC. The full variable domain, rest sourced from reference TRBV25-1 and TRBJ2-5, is EADIYQTPRYLVIGTGKKITLECSQTMGHDKMYWYQQDPGMELHLIHYSYGVNSTEKGDLSSESTVSRIRTEHFPLTLESARPSHTSQYLCASSGRQGLHWETQYFGPGTRLLVL.

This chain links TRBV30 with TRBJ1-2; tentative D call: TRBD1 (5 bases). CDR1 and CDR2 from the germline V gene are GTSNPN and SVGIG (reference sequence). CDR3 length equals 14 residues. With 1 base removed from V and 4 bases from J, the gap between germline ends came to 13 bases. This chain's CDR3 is CAWSGGTWGYGYTF. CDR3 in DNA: TGTGCCTGGAGTGGTGGGACCTGGGGCTATGGCTACACCTTC.

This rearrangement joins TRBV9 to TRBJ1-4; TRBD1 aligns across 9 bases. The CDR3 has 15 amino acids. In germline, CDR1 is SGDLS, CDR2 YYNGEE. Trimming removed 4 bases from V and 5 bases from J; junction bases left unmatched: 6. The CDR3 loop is CASSQQGALNEKLFF. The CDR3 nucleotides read TGTGCCAGCAGCCAACAGGGGGCCCTGAATGAAAAACTGTTTTTT.

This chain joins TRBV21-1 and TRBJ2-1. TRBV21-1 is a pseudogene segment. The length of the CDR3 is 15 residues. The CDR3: CASSTTRGRHYEQFF. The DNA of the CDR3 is TGTGCCAGCAGCACCACCCGGGGCCGACACTATGAGCAGTTCTTC.

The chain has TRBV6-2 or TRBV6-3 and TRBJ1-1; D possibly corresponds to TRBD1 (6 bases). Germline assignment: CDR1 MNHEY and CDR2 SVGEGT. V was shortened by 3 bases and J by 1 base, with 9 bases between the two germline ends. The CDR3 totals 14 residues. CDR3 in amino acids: CASSYGTTNTEAFF. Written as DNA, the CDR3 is TGTGCCAGCAGTTATGGGACAACGAACACTGAAGCTTTCTTT.

The CDR3 is CASSFNRNFYTF. CDR3 nucleotides: TGCGCCAGCAGCTTCAACAGGAATTTTTACACCTTC. The chain carries TRBV5-1 and TRBJ1-2, with D possibly being TRBD1 (5 bases). Germline CDR1 and CDR2: SGHRS and YFSETQ. The CDR3 spans 12 residues. Trimming removed 2 bases at V and 11 bases at J, with 13 bases between.

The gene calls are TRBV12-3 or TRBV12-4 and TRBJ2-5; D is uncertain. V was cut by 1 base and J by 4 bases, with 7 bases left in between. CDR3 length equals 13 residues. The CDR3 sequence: CASSLGHTETQYF. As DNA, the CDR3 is TGTGCCAGCAGTTTAGGGCACACAGAGACCCAGTACTTC.

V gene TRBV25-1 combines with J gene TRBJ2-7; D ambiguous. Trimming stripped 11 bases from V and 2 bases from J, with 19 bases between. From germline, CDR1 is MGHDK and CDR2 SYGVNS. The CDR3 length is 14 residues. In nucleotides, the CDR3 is TGTGCCTCCTCCCGCACCGGGCACGCCTACGAGCAGTACTTC. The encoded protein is CASSRTGHAYEQYF.

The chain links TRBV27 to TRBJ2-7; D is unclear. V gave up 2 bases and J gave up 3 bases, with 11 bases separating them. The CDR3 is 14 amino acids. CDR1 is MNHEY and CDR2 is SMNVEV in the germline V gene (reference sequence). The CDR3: CASSLAVPRYEQYF. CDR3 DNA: TGTGCCAGCAGTTTAGCAGTACCCCGCTACGAGCAGTACTTC.

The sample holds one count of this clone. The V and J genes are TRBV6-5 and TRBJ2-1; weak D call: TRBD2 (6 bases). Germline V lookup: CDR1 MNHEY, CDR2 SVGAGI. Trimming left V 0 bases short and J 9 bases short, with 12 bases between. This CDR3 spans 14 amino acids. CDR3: CASSYSRDGGEQFF. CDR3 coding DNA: TGTGCCAGCAGTTACTCGCGGGACGGGGGTGAGCAGTTCTTC.

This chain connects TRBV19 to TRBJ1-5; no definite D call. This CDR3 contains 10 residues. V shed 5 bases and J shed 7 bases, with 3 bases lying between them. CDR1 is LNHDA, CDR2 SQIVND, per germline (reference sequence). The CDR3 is CASSWQPQHF. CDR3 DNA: TGTGCCAGTAGTTGGCAGCCCCAGCATTTT.

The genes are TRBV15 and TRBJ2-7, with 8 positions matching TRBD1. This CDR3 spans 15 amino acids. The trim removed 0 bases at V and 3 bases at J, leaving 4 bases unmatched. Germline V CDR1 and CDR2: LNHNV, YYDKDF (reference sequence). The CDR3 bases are TGTGCCACCAGCAGAGATTATGGGACAGGCTACGAGCAGTACTTC. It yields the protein CATSRDYGTGYEQYF.

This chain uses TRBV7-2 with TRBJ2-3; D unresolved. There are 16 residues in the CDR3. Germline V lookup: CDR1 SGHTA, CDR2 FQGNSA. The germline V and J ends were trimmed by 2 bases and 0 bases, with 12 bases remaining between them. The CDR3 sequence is CASSLNVGRSTDTQYF. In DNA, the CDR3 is TGTGCCAGCAGCTTAAACGTGGGCCGTAGCACAGATACGCAGTATTTT.

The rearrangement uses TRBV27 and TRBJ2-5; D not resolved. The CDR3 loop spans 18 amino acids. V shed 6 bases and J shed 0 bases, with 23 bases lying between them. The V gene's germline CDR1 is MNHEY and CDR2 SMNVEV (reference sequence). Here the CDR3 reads CASSRTPMGGMYQETQYF. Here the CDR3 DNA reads TGTGCCAGCAGCCGCACCCCGATGGGCGGAATGTACCAAGAGACCCAGTACTTC.

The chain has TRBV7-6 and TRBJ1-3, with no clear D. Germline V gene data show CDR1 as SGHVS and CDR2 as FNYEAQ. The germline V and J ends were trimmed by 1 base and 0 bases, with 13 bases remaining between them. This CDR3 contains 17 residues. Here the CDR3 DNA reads TGTGCCAGCAGCTTAGATCCCGCCAGCCACTCTGGAAACACCATATATTTT. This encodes CASSLDPASHSGNTIYF. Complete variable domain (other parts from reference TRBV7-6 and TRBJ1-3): GAGVSQSPRYKVTKRGQDVALRCDPISGHVSLYWYRQALGQGPEFLTYFNYEAQQDKSGLPNDRFSAERPEGSISTLTIQRTEQRDSAMYRCASSLDPASHSGNTIYFGEGSWLTVV.

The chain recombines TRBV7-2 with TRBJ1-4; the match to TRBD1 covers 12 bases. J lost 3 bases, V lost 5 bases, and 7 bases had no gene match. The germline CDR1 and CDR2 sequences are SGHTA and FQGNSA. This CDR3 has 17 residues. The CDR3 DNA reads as TGTGCCAGCAGCGCCCGGGACAGGGGGCTGGCTAATGAAAAACTGTTTTTT. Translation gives CASSARDRGLANEKLFF.

CDR3 DNA: TGTGCCAGCAGCCCAGGAGGTTTGGGGAATTCACCCCTCCACTTT. Protein: CASSPGGLGNSPLHF. The chain employs TRBV13 and TRBJ1-6, with unresolved D. The length of the CDR3 is 15 residues. Germline V gene lookup returns CDR1 PRHDT and CDR2 FYEKMQ (reference sequence). Trimming took 5 bases from V and 7 from J, leaving 15 bases between them.

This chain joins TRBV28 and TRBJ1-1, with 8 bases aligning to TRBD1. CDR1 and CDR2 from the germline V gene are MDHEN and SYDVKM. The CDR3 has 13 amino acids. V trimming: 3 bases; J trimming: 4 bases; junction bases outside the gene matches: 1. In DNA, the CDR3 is TGTGCCAGCAGTTTGGGGACAGGCACTGAAGCTTTCTTT. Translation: CASSLGTGTEAFF.

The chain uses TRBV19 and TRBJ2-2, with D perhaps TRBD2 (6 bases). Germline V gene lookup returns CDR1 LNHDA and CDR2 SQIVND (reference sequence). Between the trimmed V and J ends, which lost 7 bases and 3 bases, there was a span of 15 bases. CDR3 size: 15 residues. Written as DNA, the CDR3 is TGTGCCAGTATCCGAGTCGGGAGCTACACCGGGGAGCTGTTTTTT. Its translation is CASIRVGSYTGELFF.